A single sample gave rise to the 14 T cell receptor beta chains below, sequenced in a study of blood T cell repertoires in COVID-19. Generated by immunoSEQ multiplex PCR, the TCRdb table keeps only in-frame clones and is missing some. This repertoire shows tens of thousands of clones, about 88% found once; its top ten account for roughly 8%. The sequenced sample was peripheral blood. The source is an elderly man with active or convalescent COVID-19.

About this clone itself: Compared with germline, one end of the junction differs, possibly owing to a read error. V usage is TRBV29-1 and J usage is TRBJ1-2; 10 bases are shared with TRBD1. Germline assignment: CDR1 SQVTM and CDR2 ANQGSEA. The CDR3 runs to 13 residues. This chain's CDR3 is CSVQDRGLYGYTF. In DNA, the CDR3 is TGCAGCGTTCAAGACAGGGGGCTCTATGGCTACACCTTC.

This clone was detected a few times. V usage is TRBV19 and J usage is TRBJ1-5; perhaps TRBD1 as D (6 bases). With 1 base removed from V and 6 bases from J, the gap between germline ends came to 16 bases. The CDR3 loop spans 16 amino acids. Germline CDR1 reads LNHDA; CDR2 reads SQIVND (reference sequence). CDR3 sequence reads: CASSIGSGGGGQPQHF. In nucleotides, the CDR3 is TGTGCCAGTAGTATAGGGAGTGGGGGAGGGGGTCAGCCCCAGCATTTT.

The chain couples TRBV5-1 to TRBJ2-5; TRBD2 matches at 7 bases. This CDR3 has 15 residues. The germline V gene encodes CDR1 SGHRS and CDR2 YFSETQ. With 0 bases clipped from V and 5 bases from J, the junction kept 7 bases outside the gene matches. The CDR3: CASSLVGGGRETQYF. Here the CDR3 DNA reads TGCGCCAGCAGCTTGGTTGGCGGGGGACGGGAGACCCAGTACTTC.

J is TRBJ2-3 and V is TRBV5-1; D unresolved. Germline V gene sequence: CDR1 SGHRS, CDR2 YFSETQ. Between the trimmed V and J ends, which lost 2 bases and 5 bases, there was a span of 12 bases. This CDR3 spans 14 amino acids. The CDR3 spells CASSFKFFRDTQYF. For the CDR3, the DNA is TGCGCCAGCAGCTTCAAGTTCTTCAGAGATACGCAGTATTTT.

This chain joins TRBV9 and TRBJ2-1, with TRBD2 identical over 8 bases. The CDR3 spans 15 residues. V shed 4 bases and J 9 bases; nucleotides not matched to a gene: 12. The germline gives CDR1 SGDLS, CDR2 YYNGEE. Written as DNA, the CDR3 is TGTGCCAGCAGCCTAACCCCGGGACTAGAAAGTGAGCAGTTCTTC. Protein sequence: CASSLTPGLESEQFF. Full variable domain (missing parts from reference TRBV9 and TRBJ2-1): DSGVTQTPKHLITATGQRVTLRCSPRSGDLSVYWYQQSLDQGLQFLIQYYNGEERAKGNILERFSAQQFPDLHSELNLSSLELGDSALYFCASSLTPGLESEQFFGPGTRLTVL.

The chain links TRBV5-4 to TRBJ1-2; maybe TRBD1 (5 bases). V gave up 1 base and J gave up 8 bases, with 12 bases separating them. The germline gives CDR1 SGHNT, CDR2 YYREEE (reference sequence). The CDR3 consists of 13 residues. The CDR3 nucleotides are TGTGCCAGCAGCTTGTCCAGGGTCGGGGGCTACACCTTC. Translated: CASSLSRVGGYTF. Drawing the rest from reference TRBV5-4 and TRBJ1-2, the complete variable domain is ETGVTQSPTHLIKTRGQQVTLRCSSQSGHNTVSWYQQALGQGPQFIFQYYREEENGRGNFPPRFSGLQFPNYSSELNVNALELDDSALYLCASSLSRVGGYTFGSGTRLTVV.

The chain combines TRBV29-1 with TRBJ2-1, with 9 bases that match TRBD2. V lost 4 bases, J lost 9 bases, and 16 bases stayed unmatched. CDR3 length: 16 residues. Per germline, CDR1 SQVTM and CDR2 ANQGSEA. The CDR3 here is CSVGTVGGRVAAEQFF. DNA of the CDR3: TGCAGCGTTGGGACAGTTGGCGGGAGGGTTGCGGCTGAGCAGTTCTTC.

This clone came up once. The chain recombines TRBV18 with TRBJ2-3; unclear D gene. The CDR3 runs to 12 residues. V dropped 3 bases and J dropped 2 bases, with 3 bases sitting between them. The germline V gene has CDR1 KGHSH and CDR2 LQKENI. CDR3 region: CASSPNTDTQYF. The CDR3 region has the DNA TGTGCCAGCTCACCCAACACAGATACGCAGTATTTT.

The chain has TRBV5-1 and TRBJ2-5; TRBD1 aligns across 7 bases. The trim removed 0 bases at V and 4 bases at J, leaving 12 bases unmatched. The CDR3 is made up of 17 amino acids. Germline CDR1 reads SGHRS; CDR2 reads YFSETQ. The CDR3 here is CASSLGAGGRHGETQYF. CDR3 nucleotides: TGCGCCAGCAGCTTGGGGGCAGGGGGTAGACATGGAGAGACCCAGTACTTC.

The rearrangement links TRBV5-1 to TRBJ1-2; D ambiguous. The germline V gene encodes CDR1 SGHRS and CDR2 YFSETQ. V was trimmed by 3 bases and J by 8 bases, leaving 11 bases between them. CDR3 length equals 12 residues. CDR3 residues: CASSSAFGGYTF. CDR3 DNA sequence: TGCGCCAGCAGCTCGGCCTTCGGGGGCTACACCTTC.

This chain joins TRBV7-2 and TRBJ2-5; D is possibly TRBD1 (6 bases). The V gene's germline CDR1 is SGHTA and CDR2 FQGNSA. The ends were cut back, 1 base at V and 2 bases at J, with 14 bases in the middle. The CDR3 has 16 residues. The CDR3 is CASSLVGTRKQETQYF. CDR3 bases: TGTGCCAGCAGCTTAGTCGGGACACGAAAGCAAGAGACCCAGTACTTC.

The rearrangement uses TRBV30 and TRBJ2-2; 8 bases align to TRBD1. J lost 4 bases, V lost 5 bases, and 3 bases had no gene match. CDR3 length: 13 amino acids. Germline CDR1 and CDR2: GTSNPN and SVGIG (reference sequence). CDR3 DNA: TGTGCCTGGGCCAGGGGGCCCACCGGGGAGCTGTTTTTT. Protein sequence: CAWARGPTGELFF.

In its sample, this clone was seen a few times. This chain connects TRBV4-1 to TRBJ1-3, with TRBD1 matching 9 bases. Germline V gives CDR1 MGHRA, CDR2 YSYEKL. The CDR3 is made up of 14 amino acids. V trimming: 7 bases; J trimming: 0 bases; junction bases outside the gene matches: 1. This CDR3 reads CASKDRGSGNTIYF. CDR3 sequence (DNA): TGCGCCAGCAAGGACAGGGGCTCTGGAAACACCATATATTTT.

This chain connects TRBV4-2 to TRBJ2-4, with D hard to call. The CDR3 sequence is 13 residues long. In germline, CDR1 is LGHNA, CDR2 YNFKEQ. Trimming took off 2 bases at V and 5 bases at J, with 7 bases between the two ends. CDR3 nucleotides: TGTGCCAGCAGCCAACCCGGAGAAAACATTCAGTACTTC. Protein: CASSQPGENIQYF.